The 29 T cell receptor beta chains below all came from one sample that was sequenced in a study of blood T cell repertoires in COVID-19. The table came from immunoSEQ multiplex PCR; TCRdb's copy has only in-frame clones and leaves some out. This sample yields some 200,000 clones, of which 84% are seen a single time; about 8% belongs to the top ten. Sequenced: peripheral blood. All receptors derive from a woman in her fifties or sixties with active or convalescent COVID-19.

This chain connects TRBV13 to TRBJ2-1; 7 bases align to TRBD2. CDR1 is PRHDT, CDR2 FYEKMQ, per germline (reference sequence). The CDR3 runs to 18 residues. J was trimmed by 4 bases and V by 0 bases; bases with no gene match: 12. For the CDR3, the DNA is TGTGCCAGCAGCTTAGGAGGTTCCCCGGGAGGTATATACAATGAGCAGTTCTTC. Amino acid sequence: CASSLGGSPGGIYNEQFF.

The genes are TRBV12-2 and TRBJ2-7; TRBD2, the table's D call, lacks a check against the DNA. TRBV12-2 is an annotated pseudogene. The CDR3 covers 18 residues. CDR3 region: CASRLGSRGAGRAHEQYV. In nucleotides, the CDR3 is TGTGCAAGTCGCTTAGGGTCGCGGGGGGCCGGTAGGGCCCACGAGCAGTACGTC.

The rearrangement links TRBV24-1 to TRBJ2-1; 7 nucleotides agree with TRBD1. V lost 8 bases, J lost 3 bases, and 3 bases stayed unmatched. Germline V gives CDR1 KGHDR, CDR2 SFDVKD. The CDR3 has 13 amino acids. Here the CDR3 reads CATTSGGYNEQFF. In DNA form, the CDR3 reads TGTGCCACCACTTCAGGGGGCTACAATGAGCAGTTCTTC.

The J gene is TRBJ1-2, the V gene TRBV18; TRBD1 aligns across 7 bases. Germline CDR1 is KGHSH and CDR2 is LQKENI. The CDR3 runs to 11 residues. Germline trimming cut 3 bases from V and 8 bases from J; bases unmatched to any gene: 0. The CDR3 spells CASSPDRGYTF. CDR3 DNA: TGTGCCAGCTCACCGGACAGGGGCTACACCTTC.

The rearrangement joins TRBV28 to TRBJ1-5; 7 nucleotides match TRBD1. V dropped 6 bases and J dropped 0; count of bases not matched to a gene: 5. The CDR3 runs to 15 residues. Germline V lookup: CDR1 MDHEN, CDR2 SYDVKM. This CDR3 is CASRVPGGSNQPQHF. The DNA for the CDR3 is TGTGCCAGCAGAGTACCAGGGGGTAGCAATCAGCCCCAGCATTTT.

This clone appeared a few times. This chain links TRBV5-4 with TRBJ2-3, with unresolved D. The V and J ends lost 2 bases and 7 bases respectively, with 20 bases between them. The CDR3 loop spans 16 amino acids. CDR1 is SGHNT, CDR2 YYREEE, per germline (reference sequence). The CDR3 bases are TGTGCCAGCAGCTTAGTTTCCGCAGGCCCCACGAATACGCAGTATTTT. Translation: CASSLVSAGPTNTQYF.

The rearrangement uses TRBV4-2 and TRBJ2-2, with D possibly matching TRBD2 (6 bases). The CDR3 is made up of 15 amino acids. Germline V gene sequence: CDR1 LGHNA, CDR2 YNFKEQ. With 0 bases removed from V and 3 bases from J, the gap between germline ends came to 8 bases. CDR3: CASSQDGLYTGELFF. CDR3 DNA: TGTGCCAGCAGCCAAGACGGACTATACACCGGGGAGCTGTTTTTT.

The genes are TRBV6-6 and TRBJ1-6, with 7 bases fitting TRBD1. J gave up 4 bases and V 6 bases, and 9 bases lay outside the gene matches. The CDR3 has 16 residues. The germline gives CDR1 MNHNY, CDR2 SVGAGI (reference sequence). The chain's CDR3 is CASSQRGQSYNSPLHF. In DNA form, the CDR3 reads TGTGCCAGCAGCCAAAGGGGACAGAGTTATAATTCACCCCTCCACTTT.

V is TRBV21-1 and J is TRBJ2-7; the D call in the table, TRBD1, was not verified against the DNA. TRBV21-1 constitutes a pseudogene. The CDR3 loop spans 14 amino acids. CDR3 sequence (DNA): TGTGCCAGCACCCGATCCCGGGACAGATACGAGCAGTACGTC. This sequence encodes CASTRSRDRYEQYV.

The V call is TRBV7-9, the J call TRBJ2-5; D not certain. The CDR3 is 15 residues long. Between the trimmed V and J ends, which lost 1 base and 0 bases, there was a span of 9 bases. Germline lookup yields CDR1 SEHNR and CDR2 FQNEAQ (reference sequence). The CDR3 DNA reads TGTGCCAGCAGCTTAGGAAGCCTGTACCAAGAGACCCAGTACTTC. This codes for CASSLGSLYQETQYF.

The V call is TRBV28, the J call TRBJ2-5, with TRBD2 matching 8 bases. V lost 7 bases to trimming and J lost 1 base; unmatched junction nucleotides: 8. CDR3 size: 15 residues. Germline values: CDR1 MDHEN, CDR2 SYDVKM. This CDR3 reads CASTLPGLGQETQYF. CDR3 DNA sequence: TGTGCCAGCACGCTACCGGGACTAGGCCAAGAGACCCAGTACTTC.

The chain recombines TRBV28 with TRBJ1-2; 9 bases are a match to TRBD1. V lost 7 bases and J lost 2; bases outside the gene matches: 11. This CDR3 has 16 residues. From germline, CDR1 is MDHEN and CDR2 SYDVKM. CDR3: CASMEGGQGDNYGYTF. CDR3 nucleotide sequence: TGTGCCAGCATGGAGGGGGGACAGGGCGACAACTATGGCTACACCTTC.

The chain uses TRBV28 and TRBJ2-2, with 9 bases that match TRBD2. This CDR3 is built from 17 residues. The V segment lost 2 bases and the J segment 7 bases; nucleotides outside the gene matches: 11. Germline assignment: CDR1 MDHEN and CDR2 SYDVKM. DNA for the CDR3: TGTGCCAGCAGTTTAAGGCTAGCGGGGAGACGCAGCGGGGAGCTGTTTTTT. Residues: CASSLRLAGRRSGELFF. Complete variable domain (other parts from reference TRBV28 and TRBJ2-2): DVKVTQSSRYLVKRTGEKVFLECVQDMDHENMFWYRQDPGLGLRLIYFSYDVKMKEKGDIPEGYSVSREKKERFSLILESASTNQTSMYLCASSLRLAGRRSGELFFGEGSRLTVL.

V usage is TRBV2 and J usage is TRBJ2-1, with a tentative D call TRBD2 (6 bases). The germline V gene has CDR1 SNHLY and CDR2 FYNNEI. The CDR3 sequence is 15 residues long. The V end was cut by 7 bases, the J end by 7 bases, with 20 bases between. For the CDR3, the DNA is TGTGCCAGCATAGTAGGGAGGTTAAGGGGAAATGAGCAGTTCTTC. Protein: CASIVGRLRGNEQFF.

The gene calls are TRBV3-1 (or the pseudogene TRBV3-2) and TRBJ1-6; 9 bases map to TRBD1. Unmatched junction bases numbered 8, after V lost 1 base and J lost 7 bases. The CDR3 is 17 residues long. The germline CDR1 and CDR2 sequences are LGHDT and YNNKEL (reference sequence). CDR3 DNA: TGTGCCAGCAGCCAAGTTCCGGGGACAGGGACAAATTCACCCCTCCACTTT. As protein: CASSQVPGTGTNSPLHF.

This chain joins TRBV2 and TRBJ2-3, with unresolved D. The V and J ends lost 3 bases and 0 bases respectively, with 7 bases between them. The CDR3 length is 14 residues. Per germline, CDR1 SNHLY and CDR2 FYNNEI. DNA for the CDR3: TGTGCCAGCAGTGATTACGGGAGCACAGATACGCAGTATTTT. Translating it yields CASSDYGSTDTQYF.

The chain recombines TRBV5-1 with TRBJ1-3, with D perhaps matching TRBD1 (5 bases). Germline assignment: CDR1 SGHRS and CDR2 YFSETQ. V gave up 4 bases and J gave up 1 base, with 18 bases separating them. This CDR3 comprises 17 residues. The DNA for the CDR3 is TGCGCCAGCAGCCTCCTTCCCCCAGGGCCATCTGGAAACACCATATATTTT. Translation: CASSLLPPGPSGNTIYF.

The CDR3: CASSFLDRGVHSPLHF. The CDR3 DNA reads as TGTGCCAGCAGTTTCCTGGACAGGGGAGTTCATTCACCCCTCCACTTT. The rearrangement joins TRBV6-5 to TRBJ1-6; 9 positions agree with TRBD1. CDR3 length: 16 amino acids. The junction had 9 bases not matched to a gene; V was cut back by 4 bases and J by 8 bases. In germline, CDR1 is MNHEY, CDR2 SVGAGI.

This clone was seen more than once but under ten times. At one end, the junction sequence differs from germline, possibly due to a read error. The chain couples TRBV6-1 to TRBJ1-2; 11 nucleotides match TRBD1. CDR1 MNHNS and CDR2 SASEGT come from the germline V gene. The CDR3 runs 16 residues. The CDR3 protein is CASREGTGGLNYGYTF. The CDR3 coding sequence is TGTGCCAGCAGGGAAGGGACAGGGGGTCTAAACTATGGCTACACCTTC.

The CDR3 DNA reads as TGCGCCAGCAGCTTGGAAGGGGTCCACTCTGGAAACACCATATATTTT. Translation: CASSLEGVHSGNTIYF. This chain joins TRBV5-1 and TRBJ1-3; D is possibly TRBD1 (5 bases). V was cut by 0 bases and J by 0 bases, with 10 bases left in between. CDR3 size: 16 residues. Germline V lookup: CDR1 SGHRS, CDR2 YFSETQ.

The chain recombines TRBV6-2 or TRBV6-3 with TRBJ1-2; the D is unclear. The germline V gene has CDR1 MNHEY and CDR2 SVGEGT. Trimming removed 0 bases from V and 7 bases from J, with 6 bases in between. The CDR3 runs 12 residues. CDR3 protein: CASSYSTSGYTF. CDR3 DNA: TGTGCCAGCAGTTACTCAACCAGTGGCTACACCTTC.

This chain links TRBV6-6 with TRBJ2-1; D unresolved. The CDR3 contains 12 residues. Deletions cut 2 bases from V and 8 bases from J, with 7 bases between. Germline loops: CDR1 MNHNY, CDR2 SVGAGI (reference sequence). DNA of the CDR3: TGTGCCAGCAGTTACACTGGGCATGAGCAGTTCTTC. Translation gives CASSYTGHEQFF.

The rearrangement links TRBV27 to TRBJ2-7, with TRBD1 matching 11 bases. Germline trimming cut 5 bases from V and 4 bases from J; bases unmatched to any gene: 4. From germline, CDR1 is MNHEY and CDR2 SMNVEV (reference sequence). The CDR3 is made up of 14 amino acids. The CDR3 spells CASSPGQGAYEQYF. CDR3 DNA: TGTGCCAGCAGTCCTGGACAGGGGGCTTACGAGCAGTACTTC.

V gene TRBV5-1 combines with J gene TRBJ2-3; D may be TRBD2 (6 bases). CDR3 size: 15 residues. The germline V and J ends were trimmed by 4 bases and 0 bases, with 12 bases remaining between them. CDR1 is SGHRS and CDR2 is YFSETQ in the germline V gene. The DNA of the CDR3 is TGCGCCAGCAGCGTCCTTAGCGGAAGCACAGATACGCAGTATTTT. This codes for CASSVLSGSTDTQYF.

The V call is TRBV6-1, the J call TRBJ2-1, with TRBD2 identical over 13 bases. The CDR3 extends over 18 amino acids. Trimming at V came to 4 bases and at J to 0 bases, leaving 6 bases not matched to a gene. In germline, CDR1 is MNHNS, CDR2 SASEGT. This CDR3 is CASSGLAGGQGSYNEQFF. The CDR3 DNA reads TGTGCCAGCAGTGGACTAGCGGGAGGCCAGGGCTCCTACAATGAGCAGTTCTTC.

The V and J genes are TRBV10-3 and TRBJ2-5; weak D call: TRBD1 (5 bases). The germline gives CDR1 ENHRY, CDR2 SYGVKD. Trimming shortened V by 5 bases and J by 1 base, and 14 bases separated the two germline ends. The CDR3 is made up of 15 amino acids. The CDR3 spells CAISQGDYAQETQYF. As DNA, the CDR3 is TGTGCCATCAGTCAAGGGGATTACGCCCAAGAGACCCAGTACTTC.

This chain links TRBV2 with TRBJ1-2, with TRBD1 matching over 7 bases. The V and J ends lost 1 base and 5 bases, in that order; junction bases with no gene match: 4. CDR3 length equals 14 residues. Germline loops: CDR1 SNHLY, CDR2 FYNNEI. This CDR3 is CASSEVMTGYGYTF. The CDR3 DNA follows: TGTGCCAGCAGTGAAGTTATGACAGGGTATGGCTACACCTTC.

A note on this clone: One end of the junction does not line up with germline, which may come from a read error. The chain has TRBV25-1 and TRBJ1-1, with 9 positions matching TRBD1. This CDR3 is built from 13 residues. CDR1 and CDR2 (germline): MGHDK, SYGVNS. Here the CDR3 reads CASSVILWTGVNF. DNA for the CDR3: TGTGCCAGCAGTGTAATCCTTTGGACAGGGGTAAATTTT. The variable domain in full, completed from reference TRBV25-1 and TRBJ1-1, reads EADIYQTPRYLVIGTGKKITLECSQTMGHDKMYWYQQDPGMELHLIHYSYGVNSTEKGDLSSESTVSRIRTEHFPLTLESARPSHTSQYLCASSVILWTGVNFGQGTRLTVV.

This rearrangement joins TRBV27 to TRBJ2-5; tentative D call: TRBD1 (8 bases). Trimming stripped 5 bases from V and 4 bases from J, with 29 bases between. The CDR3 is 19 amino acids. Germline V gene data show CDR1 as MNHEY and CDR2 as SMNVEV (reference sequence). Here the CDR3 reads CASSGTTFSRQGRVETQYF. CDR3 coding DNA: TGTGCCAGCAGTGGTACCACCTTCAGCCGACAGGGGAGGGTAGAGACCCAGTACTTC.